Listed here is a single T cell receptor beta chain. The sample has other DNA sequences that encode this CDR3 too. Authors' processing steps: Estimates of nucleated cell counts were drawn from the amplification of reference gene primers. Assay used: immunoSEQ multiplex PCR; TCRdb lists only in-frame clones, some missing. The V and J calls and clone size come from that table; D and trimming were worked out from the DNA. The sample consists of under 400,000 clones, around 86% of them appearing once. Everyone who took part was 18 to 89 years old, and they came from 24 US areas. This sample is drawn from a study of blood T cell repertoires in COVID-19. As for the study in general: Specimens from acute and convalescent COVID-19 originated in the United States, Italy and Spain.

Germline V lookup: CDR1 LGHNA, CDR2 YSLEER. This CDR3 comprises 15 residues. V shed 1 base and J 1 base; nucleotides not matched to a gene: 3. This TCR came from a woman in her 40s with acute COVID-19. Sequences were obtained from PBMCs or T cells enriched from blood (not recorded which). The gene calls are TRBV4-3 and TRBJ1-2; 7 bases line up with TRBD1. The DNA of the CDR3 is TGCGCCAGCAGCCAAGTACGACAGGGTAACTATGGCTACACCTTC. As protein: CASSQVRQGNYGYTF.